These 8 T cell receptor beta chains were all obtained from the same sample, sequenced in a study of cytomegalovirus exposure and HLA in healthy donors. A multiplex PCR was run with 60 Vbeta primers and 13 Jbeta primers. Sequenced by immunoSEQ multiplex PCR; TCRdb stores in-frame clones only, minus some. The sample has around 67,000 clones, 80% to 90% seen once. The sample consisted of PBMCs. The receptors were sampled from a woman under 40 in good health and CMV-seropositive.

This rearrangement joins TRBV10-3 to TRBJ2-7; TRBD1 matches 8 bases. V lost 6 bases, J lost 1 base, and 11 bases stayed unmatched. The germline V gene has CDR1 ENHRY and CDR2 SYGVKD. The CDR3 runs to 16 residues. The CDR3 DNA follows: TGTGCCATCAGGGGGACAGGCTCACTCACATCCTACGAGCAGTACTTC. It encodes CAIRGTGSLTSYEQYF.

The CDR3 nucleotides read TGTGCCAGTAATCCGGGACTAGCGGGACCAACCTACAATGAGCAGTTCTTC. Residues: CASNPGLAGPTYNEQFF. This rearrangement joins TRBV19 to TRBJ2-1; 13 bases align to TRBD2. There are 17 residues in the CDR3. Germline loops: CDR1 LNHDA, CDR2 SQIVND (reference sequence). J lost 2 bases, V lost 7 bases, and 8 bases had no gene match.

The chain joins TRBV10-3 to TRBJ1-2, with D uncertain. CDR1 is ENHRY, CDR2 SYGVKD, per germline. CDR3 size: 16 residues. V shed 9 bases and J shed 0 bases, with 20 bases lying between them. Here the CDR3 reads CAIAAAPDGANYGYTF. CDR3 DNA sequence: TGTGCCATAGCTGCAGCTCCCGACGGAGCTAACTATGGCTACACCTTC.

As DNA, the CDR3 is TGTGCCAGTAGTATCGAGACGGGAGTCCCCGGGGAGCTGTTTTTT. It codes for CASSIETGVPGELFF. The chain links TRBV19 to TRBJ2-2, with a possible D match to TRBD2 (6 bases). Germline CDR1 and CDR2: LNHDA and SQIVND (reference sequence). The V end lost 3 bases, the J end lost 6 bases, and 14 bases lay between the germline ends. The CDR3 totals 15 residues.

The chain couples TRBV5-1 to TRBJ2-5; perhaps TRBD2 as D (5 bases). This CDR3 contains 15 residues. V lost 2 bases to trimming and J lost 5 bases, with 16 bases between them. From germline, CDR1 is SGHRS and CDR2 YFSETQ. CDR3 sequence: CASSLNPGSAETQYF. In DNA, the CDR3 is TGCGCCAGCAGCTTAAACCCGGGGTCGGCGGAGACCCAGTACTTC.

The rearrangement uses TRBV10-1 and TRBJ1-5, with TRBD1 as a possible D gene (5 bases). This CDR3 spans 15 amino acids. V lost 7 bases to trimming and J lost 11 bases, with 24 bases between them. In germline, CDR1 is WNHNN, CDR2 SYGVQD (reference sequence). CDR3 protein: CASICDGGSGVAQHF. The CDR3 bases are TGCGCCAGCATATGCGACGGAGGGTCGGGGGTGGCCCAGCATTTT.

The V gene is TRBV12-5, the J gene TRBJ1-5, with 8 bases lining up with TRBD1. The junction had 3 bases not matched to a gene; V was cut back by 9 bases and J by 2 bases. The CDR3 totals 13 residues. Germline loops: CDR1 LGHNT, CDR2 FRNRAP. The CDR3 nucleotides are TGTGCTAGCGCGACAGGGGGCAATCAGCCCCAGCATTTT. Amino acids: CASATGGNQPQHF. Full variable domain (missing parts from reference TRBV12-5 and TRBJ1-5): DARVTQTPRHKVTEMGQEVTMRCQPILGHNTVFWYRQTMMQGLELLAYFRNRAPLDDSGMPKDRFSAEMPDATLATLKIQPSEPRDSAVYFCASATGGNQPQHFGDGTRLSIL.

CDR3 sequence: CASSYSGLAGGKLFF. The CDR3 bases are TGTGCCAGCAGTTACTCGGGACTAGCGGGAGGAAAGCTGTTTTTT. This chain links TRBV6-5 with TRBJ2-2, with 15 bases lining up with TRBD2. V lost 0 bases to trimming and J lost 12 bases; unmatched junction nucleotides: 2. Germline V gene sequence: CDR1 MNHEY, CDR2 SVGAGI. The CDR3 sequence is 15 residues long.